This T cell receptor beta chain emerged from a study of blood T cell repertoires in COVID-19 (dated by TCRdb to 2019 to 2021). A note on the overall study: Collaborator samples came from the United States, Italy and Spain and covered acute and convalescent phases of COVID-19. The prospective study material was composed of cDNA or gDNA derived from T cells, B-cell-depleted T cells, or PBMCs. The samples were drawn from the first 160 participants of the ongoing ImmuneRACE study and from 1,254 subjects provided by 6 global collaborators. A de-identified subject ID, COVID-19 status, age in years and sex were almost always included in the sample metadata. Where available, HLA class I and class II types were taken from metadata supplied by the sample provider and were not determined by assay-based typing. Deeply sampled blood TCRbeta repertoires from subjects exposed to, actively infected with, or recovered from COVID-19 were included in the dataset. The repertoires were made available in a free public database intended to serve as a resource for research on the immune response to SARS-CoV-2. The research as a whole found: The quantity of clinical and demographic metadata differed by source and by participant and was supplied without curation.

TCRbeta CDR3 regions were amplified from genomic DNA using the immunoSEQ Assay, a bias-controlled multiplex PCR. The study's processing was this. Within the assay, amplification of reference gene primers was used to estimate how many nucleated cells each sample contained. To quantify the absolute abundance of each unique TCRbeta CDR3 rearrangement, sequence reads were collapsed and filtered. For each sample, productive Simpson clonality was calculated by taking the square root of Simpson's diversity index across productive rearrangements. TCRdb re-hosts the immuneACCESS table, in-frame sequences only. Its copies lack some clones; in the studies checked, an unresolved V gene accounts for under half of them, and the cause for the rest is not known. The DNA was the basis for D and trimming; V, J and clone size are from that table. The sample has hundreds of thousands of clones on record, 75% to 90% of them singletons. Around 6.5% of the sample is held by the ten biggest clonotypes.

V is trimmed back by 3 bases and J by 3 bases, and the junction contains 4 bases that no gene match accounts for. For CDR1 and CDR2, the germline V gene (reference sequence) lists GTSNPN and SVGIG. The CDR3 measures 14 amino acids from cysteine to phenylalanine. The only DNA kept is the CDR3, 42 bases in frame from the first base. A second Seattle source provided samples from volunteer blood donors who had recovered from COVID-19. Whole blood was collected in K2EDTA tubes by collaborating institutions according to the institutions' own protocols. For TCRbeta analysis, collaborators shipped samples in one of three forms: frozen whole blood, isolated PBMCs, or DNA extracted from either of those sample types. As regards this clone: Its antigen remains undetermined. Within one base of it there is no much larger clone, and no base qualities were kept.

The origin of this receptor is a man aged 55 to 70 who had recovered from COVID-19. The chain is assembled from TRBV30 and TRBJ2-1, with 8 bases aligning to TRBD2. Specimen: peripheral blood. CDR3 sequence: CAWRSTSVYNEQFF. The nucleotide sequence is TGTGCCTGGAGGTCGACTAGCGTCTACAATGAGCAGTTCTTC.